The T cell receptor (beta chain) under discussion was sequenced for a study of beta chain features in type 1 diabetes. Study outcomes and limitations: When Type 1 diabetes patients were examined, their TCRB CDR3s proved moderately but significantly shorter in all four CD4+ subsets.

Expressed TCRB transcripts were sequenced, since all the RNA that had been isolated was reverse transcribed. Clones were sequenced by immunoSEQ multiplex PCR, and TCRdb holds only the in-frame ones, with some missing. The sample carries over 40,000 clones, 65% to 70% recorded once. The CDR3 spans 14 residues. The germline V gene has CDR1 SEHNR and CDR2 FQNEAQ (reference sequence). V was pared by 2 bases and J by 9 bases, with 14 bases between. This clone is a singleton in its sample. Its antigen is unknown. The chain carries TRBV7-9 and TRBJ2-1; maybe TRBD2 (6 bases). The receptor comes from a woman aged 18-35 years with type 1 diabetes. Material: Tregs from blood. For the CDR3, the DNA is TGTGCCAGCAGCTTATCACGGATCGGGGGTGAGCAGTTCTTC. This translates into CASSLSRIGGEQFF. Looking up the rest from reference TRBV7-9 and TRBJ2-1 gives the full variable domain: DTGVSQNPRHKITKRGQNVTFRCDPISEHNRLYWYRQTLGQGPEFLTYFQNEAQLEKSRLLSDRFSAERPKGSFSTLEIQRTEQGDSAMYLCASSLSRIGGEQFFGPGTRLTVL.